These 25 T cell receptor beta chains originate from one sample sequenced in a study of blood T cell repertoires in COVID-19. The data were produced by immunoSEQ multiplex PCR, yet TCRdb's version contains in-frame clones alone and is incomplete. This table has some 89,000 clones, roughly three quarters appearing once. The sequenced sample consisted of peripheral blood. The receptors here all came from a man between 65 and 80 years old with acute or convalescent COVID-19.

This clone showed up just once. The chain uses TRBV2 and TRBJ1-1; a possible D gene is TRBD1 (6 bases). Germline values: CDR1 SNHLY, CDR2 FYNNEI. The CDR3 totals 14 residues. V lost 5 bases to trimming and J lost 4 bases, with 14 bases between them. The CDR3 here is CASSIQGTGTEAFF. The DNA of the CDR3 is TGTGCCAGCAGTATACAGGGTACTGGCACTGAAGCTTTCTTT. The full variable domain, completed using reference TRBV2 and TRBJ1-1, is EPEVTQTPSHQVTQMGQEVILRCVPISNHLYFYWYRQILGQKVEFLVSFYNNEISEKSEIFDDQFSVERPDGSNFTLKIRSTKLEDSAMYFCASSIQGTGTEAFFGQGTRLTVV.

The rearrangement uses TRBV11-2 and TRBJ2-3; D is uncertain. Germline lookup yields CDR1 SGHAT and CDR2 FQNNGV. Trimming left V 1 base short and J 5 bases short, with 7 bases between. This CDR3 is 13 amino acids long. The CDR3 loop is CASSLVPVDTQYF. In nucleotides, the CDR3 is TGTGCCAGCAGCTTAGTGCCGGTAGATACGCAGTATTTT.

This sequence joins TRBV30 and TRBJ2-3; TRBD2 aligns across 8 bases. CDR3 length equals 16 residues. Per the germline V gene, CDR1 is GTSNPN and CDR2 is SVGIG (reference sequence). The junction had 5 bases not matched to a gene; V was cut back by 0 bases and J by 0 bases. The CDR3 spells CAWSVQLAASTDTQYF. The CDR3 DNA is TGTGCCTGGAGTGTACAACTAGCGGCTAGCACAGATACGCAGTATTTT.

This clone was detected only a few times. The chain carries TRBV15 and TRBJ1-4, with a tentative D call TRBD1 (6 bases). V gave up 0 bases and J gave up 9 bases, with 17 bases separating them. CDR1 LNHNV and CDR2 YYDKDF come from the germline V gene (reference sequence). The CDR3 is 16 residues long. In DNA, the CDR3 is TGTGCCACCAGCAGAGATCGGGGCAGGGGAAGTAAAAAACTGTTTTTT. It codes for CATSRDRGRGSKKLFF.

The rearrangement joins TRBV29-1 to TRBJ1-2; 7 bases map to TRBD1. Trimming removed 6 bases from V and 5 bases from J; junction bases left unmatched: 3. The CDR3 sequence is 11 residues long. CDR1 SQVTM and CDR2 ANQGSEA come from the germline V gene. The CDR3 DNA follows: TGCAGCGTAGCAGGGGGTTATGGCTACACCTTC. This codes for CSVAGGYGYTF.

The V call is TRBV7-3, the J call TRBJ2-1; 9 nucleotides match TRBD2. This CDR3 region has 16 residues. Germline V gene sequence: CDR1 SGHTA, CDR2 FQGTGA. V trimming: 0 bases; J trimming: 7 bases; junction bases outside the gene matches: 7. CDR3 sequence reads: CASSLTVAGAPNEQFF. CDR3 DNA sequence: TGTGCCAGCAGCTTAACAGTAGCGGGGGCCCCTAATGAGCAGTTCTTC.

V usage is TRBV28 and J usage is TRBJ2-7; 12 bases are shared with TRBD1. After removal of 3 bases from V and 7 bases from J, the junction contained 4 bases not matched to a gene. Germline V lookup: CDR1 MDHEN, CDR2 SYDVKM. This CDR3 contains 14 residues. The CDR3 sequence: CASSFRDRGREQYF. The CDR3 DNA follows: TGTGCCAGCAGTTTCCGGGACAGGGGGCGAGAGCAGTACTTC.

The CDR3 DNA is TGCAGCGTTTCGCAGGGGACATACACTGAAGCTTTCTTT. The encoded protein is CSVSQGTYTEAFF. This chain uses TRBV29-1 with TRBJ1-1; maybe TRBD1 (6 bases). Trimming removed 5 bases at V and 3 bases at J, with 13 bases between. Per germline, CDR1 SQVTM and CDR2 ANQGSEA. The CDR3 sequence is 13 residues long.

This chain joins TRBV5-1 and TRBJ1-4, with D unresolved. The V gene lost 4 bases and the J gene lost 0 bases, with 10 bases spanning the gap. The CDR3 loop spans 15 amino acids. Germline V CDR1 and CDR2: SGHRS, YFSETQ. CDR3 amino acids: CASSQYLATNEKLFF. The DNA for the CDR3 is TGCGCCAGCAGCCAGTACCTTGCAACTAATGAAAAACTGTTTTTT.

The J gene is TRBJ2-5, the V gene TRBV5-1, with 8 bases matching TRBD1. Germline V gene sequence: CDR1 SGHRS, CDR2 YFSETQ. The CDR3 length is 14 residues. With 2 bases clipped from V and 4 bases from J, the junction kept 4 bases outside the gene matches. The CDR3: CASSFDRGGETQYF. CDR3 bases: TGCGCCAGCAGCTTCGACAGGGGTGGAGAGACCCAGTACTTC.

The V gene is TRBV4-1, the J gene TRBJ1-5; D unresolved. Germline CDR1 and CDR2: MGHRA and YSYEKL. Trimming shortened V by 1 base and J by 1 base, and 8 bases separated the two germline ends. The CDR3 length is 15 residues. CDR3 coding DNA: TGCGCCAGCAGCCAAGTATCCGGGAGCAATCAGCCCCAGCATTTT. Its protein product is CASSQVSGSNQPQHF.

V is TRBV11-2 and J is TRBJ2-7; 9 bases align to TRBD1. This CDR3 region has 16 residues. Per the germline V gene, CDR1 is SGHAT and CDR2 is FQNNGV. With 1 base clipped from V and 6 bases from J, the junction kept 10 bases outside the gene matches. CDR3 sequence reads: CASSLVGGQGRGEQYF. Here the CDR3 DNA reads TGTGCCAGCAGCTTAGTAGGGGGACAGGGTCGGGGCGAGCAGTACTTC.

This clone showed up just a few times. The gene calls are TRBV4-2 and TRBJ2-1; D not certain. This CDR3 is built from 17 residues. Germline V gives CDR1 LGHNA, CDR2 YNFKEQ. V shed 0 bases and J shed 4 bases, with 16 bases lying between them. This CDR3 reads CASSQDVRQPGYNEQFF. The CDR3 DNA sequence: TGTGCCAGCAGCCAAGATGTCCGCCAACCCGGGTACAATGAGCAGTTCTTC.

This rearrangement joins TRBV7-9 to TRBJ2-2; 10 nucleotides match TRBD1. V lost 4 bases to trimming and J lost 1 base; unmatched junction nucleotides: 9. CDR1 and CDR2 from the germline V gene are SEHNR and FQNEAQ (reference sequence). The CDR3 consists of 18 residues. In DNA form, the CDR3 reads TGTGCCAGCAGCTCAAAACCCGGGACAGGGGTGAACACCGGGGAGCTGTTTTTT. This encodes CASSSKPGTGVNTGELFF.

The DNA for the CDR3 is TGTGCCAGCAGTCTAGGACAGGATCAGCCCCAGCATTTT. It translates to CASSLGQDQPQHF. The chain is built from TRBV12-3 or TRBV12-4 and TRBJ1-5; 7 bases match TRBD1. The CDR3 has 13 residues. The ends lost 5 bases at V and 5 bases at J; junction bases unmatched: 3.

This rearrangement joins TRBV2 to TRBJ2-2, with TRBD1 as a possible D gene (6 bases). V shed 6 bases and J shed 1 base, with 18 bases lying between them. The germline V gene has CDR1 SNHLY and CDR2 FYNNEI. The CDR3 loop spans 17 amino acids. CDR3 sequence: CASSHYVDRVNTGELFF. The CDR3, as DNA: TGTGCCAGCAGCCACTATGTGGACAGAGTGAACACCGGGGAGCTGTTTTTT.

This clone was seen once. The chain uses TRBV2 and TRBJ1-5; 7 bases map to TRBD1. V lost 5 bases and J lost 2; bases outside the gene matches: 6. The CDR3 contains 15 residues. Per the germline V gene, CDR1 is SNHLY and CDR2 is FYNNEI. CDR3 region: CASSLQGSGNQPQHF. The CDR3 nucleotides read TGTGCCAGCAGTCTACAGGGGAGTGGCAATCAGCCCCAGCATTTT.

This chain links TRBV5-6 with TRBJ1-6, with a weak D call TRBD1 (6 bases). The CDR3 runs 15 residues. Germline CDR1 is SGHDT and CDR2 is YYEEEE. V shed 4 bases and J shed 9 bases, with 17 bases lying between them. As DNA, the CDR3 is TGTGCCAGCAGCGGCCCGACGAGGGGGAGTTCACCCCTCCACTTT. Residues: CASSGPTRGSSPLHF.

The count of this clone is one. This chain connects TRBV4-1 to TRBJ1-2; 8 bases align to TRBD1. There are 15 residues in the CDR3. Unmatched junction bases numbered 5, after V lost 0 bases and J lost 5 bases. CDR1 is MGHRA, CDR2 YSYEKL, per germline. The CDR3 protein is CASSQDERTGYGYTF. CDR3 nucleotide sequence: TGCGCCAGCAGCCAAGATGAACGGACAGGGTATGGCTACACCTTC.

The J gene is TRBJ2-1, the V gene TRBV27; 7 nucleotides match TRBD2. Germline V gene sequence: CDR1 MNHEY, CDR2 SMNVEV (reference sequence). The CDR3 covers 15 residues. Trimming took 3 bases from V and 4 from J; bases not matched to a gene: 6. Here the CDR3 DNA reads TGTGCCAGCAGTTTCCTGGCGGGGGTTTACAATGAGCAGTTCTTC. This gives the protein CASSFLAGVYNEQFF.

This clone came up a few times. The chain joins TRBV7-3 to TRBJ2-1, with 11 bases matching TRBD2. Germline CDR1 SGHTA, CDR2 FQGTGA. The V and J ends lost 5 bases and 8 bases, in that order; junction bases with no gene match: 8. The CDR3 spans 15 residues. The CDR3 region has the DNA TGTGCCAGCAGCGCAACTAGCGGGGGAGTGTATGAGCAGTTCTTC. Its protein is CASSATSGGVYEQFF.

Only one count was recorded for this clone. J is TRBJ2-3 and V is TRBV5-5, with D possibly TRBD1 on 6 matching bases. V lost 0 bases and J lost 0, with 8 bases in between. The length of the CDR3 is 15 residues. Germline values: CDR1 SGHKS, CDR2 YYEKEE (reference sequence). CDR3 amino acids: CASSLVGASTDTQYF. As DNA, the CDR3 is TGTGCCAGCAGCTTGGTGGGGGCTAGCACAGATACGCAGTATTTT.

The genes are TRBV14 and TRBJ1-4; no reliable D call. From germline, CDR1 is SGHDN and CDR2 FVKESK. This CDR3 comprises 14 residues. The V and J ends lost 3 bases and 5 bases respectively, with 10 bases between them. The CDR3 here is CASSQNHKNEKLFF. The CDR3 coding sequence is TGTGCCAGCAGCCAGAACCACAAGAATGAAAAACTGTTTTTT.

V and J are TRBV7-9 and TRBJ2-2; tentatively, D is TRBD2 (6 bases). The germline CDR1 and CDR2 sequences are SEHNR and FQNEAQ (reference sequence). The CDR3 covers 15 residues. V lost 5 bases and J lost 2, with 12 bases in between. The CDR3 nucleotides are TGTGCCAGCAGCCCCGGGACTCTAAACACCGGGGAGCTGTTTTTT. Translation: CASSPGTLNTGELFF.

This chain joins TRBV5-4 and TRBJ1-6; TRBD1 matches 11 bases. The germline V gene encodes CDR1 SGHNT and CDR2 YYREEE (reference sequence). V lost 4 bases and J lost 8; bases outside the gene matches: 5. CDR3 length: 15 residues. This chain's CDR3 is CASSARDRGDSPLHF. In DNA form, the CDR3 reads TGTGCCAGCAGCGCCCGGGACAGGGGGGATTCACCCCTCCACTTT.